The clone carrying this T cell receptor beta chain showed up many times. The study based diagnoses on clinical symptoms, serum thyroxine and TRAb, thyroid ultrasound and orbital computed tomography. The data originate from a study of T cells in Graves' hyperthyroidism and ophthalmopathy. TCR beta CDR3 regions were amplified from RNA. A first-round RT-PCR of the TCR CDR3 used the HTBI primer set. One entry per CDR3 protein results from TCRdb running MiXCR on the multiplex PCR reads. This sample has more than 300,000 distinct CDR3 sequences, with about 18% found just once. Unmatched junction bases numbered 7, after V lost 0 bases and J lost 10 bases. Germline V gene data show CDR1 as MNHEY and CDR2 as SVGEGT. The CDR3 length is 14 residues.

The rearrangement links TRBV6-2 or TRBV6-3 to TRBJ1-2; 8 bases fit TRBD1. The origin of this receptor is a woman aged 25-40 years with Graves' hyperthyroidism that later progressed to Graves' ophthalmopathy. The sequencing input was blood. The CDR3 protein is CASSYSGQGPYYTF. The DNA of the CDR3 is TGTGCCAGCAGTTACTCTGGACAGGGACCCTACTACACCTTC.